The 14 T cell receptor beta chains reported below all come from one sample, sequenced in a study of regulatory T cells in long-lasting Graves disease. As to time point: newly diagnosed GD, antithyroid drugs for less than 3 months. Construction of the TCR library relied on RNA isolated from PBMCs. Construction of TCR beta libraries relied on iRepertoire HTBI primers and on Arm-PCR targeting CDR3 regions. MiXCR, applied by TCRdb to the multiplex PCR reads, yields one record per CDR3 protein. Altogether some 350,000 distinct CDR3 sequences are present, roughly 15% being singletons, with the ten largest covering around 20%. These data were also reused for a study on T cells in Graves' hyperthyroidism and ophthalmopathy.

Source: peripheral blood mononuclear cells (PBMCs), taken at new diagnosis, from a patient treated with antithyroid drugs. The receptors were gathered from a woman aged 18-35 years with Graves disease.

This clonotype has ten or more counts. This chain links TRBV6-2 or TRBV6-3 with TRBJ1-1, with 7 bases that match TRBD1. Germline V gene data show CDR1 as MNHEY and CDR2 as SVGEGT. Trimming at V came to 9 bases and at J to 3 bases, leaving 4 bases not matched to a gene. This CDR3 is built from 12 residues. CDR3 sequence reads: CASRQGHTEAFF. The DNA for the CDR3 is TGTGCCAGTCGACAGGGACACACTGAAGCTTTCTTT.

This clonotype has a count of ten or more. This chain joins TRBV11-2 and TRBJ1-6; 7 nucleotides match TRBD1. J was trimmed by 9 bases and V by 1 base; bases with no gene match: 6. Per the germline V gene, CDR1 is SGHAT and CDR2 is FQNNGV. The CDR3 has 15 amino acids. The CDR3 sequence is CASSLAWTGSSPLHF. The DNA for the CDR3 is TGTGCCAGCAGCTTAGCGTGGACAGGCTCTTCACCCCTCCACTTT.

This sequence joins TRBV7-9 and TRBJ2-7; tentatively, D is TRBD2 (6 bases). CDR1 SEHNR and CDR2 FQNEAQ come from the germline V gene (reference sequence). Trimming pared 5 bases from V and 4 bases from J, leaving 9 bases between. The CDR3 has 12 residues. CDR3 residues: CASSPGEYEQYF. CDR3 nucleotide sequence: TGTGCCAGCAGCCCGGGGGAATACGAGCAGTACTTC.

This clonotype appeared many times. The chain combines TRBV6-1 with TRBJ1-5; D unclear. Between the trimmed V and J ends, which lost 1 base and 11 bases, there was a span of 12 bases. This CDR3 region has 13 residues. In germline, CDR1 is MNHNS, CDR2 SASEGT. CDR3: CASSEEAHRAQHF. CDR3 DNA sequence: TGTGCCAGCAGTGAAGAGGCTCATCGAGCCCAGCATTTT.

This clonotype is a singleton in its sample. The CDR3 bases are TGTGCCAGCAGTCGGGACAGGGTTTCGGGAAACACCATATATTTT. It specifies CASSRDRVSGNTIYF. The chain has TRBV6-1 and TRBJ1-3; 9 bases are shared with TRBD1. The length of the CDR3 is 15 residues. CDR1 and CDR2 (germline): MNHNS, SASEGT. After removal of 5 bases from V and 4 bases from J, the junction contained 6 bases not matched to a gene.

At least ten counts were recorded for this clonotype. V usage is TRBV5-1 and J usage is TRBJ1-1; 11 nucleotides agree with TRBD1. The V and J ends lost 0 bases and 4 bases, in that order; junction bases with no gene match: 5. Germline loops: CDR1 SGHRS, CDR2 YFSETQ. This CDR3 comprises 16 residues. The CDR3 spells CASSLGPGTGGTEAFF. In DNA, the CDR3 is TGCGCCAGCAGCTTGGGTCCCGGGACAGGGGGCACTGAAGCTTTCTTT.

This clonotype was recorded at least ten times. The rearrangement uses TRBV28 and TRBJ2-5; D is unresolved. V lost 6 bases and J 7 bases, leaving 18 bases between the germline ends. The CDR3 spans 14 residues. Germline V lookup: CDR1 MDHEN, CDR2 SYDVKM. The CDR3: CASSPDDSIGTQYF. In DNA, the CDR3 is TGTGCCAGCAGCCCTGATGACTCGATCGGGACCCAGTACTTC. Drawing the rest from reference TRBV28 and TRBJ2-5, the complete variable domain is DVKVTQSSRYLVKRTGEKVFLECVQDMDHENMFWYRQDPGLGLRLIYFSYDVKMKEKGDIPEGYSVSREKKERFSLILESASTNQTSMYLCASSPDDSIGTQYFGPGTRLLVL.

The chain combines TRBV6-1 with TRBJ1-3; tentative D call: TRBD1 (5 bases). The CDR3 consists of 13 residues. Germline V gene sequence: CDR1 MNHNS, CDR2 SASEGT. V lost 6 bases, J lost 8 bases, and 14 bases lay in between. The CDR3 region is CASRGSGLDTIYF. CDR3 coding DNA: TGTGCCAGCAGAGGCTCAGGGTTGGACACCATATATTTT.

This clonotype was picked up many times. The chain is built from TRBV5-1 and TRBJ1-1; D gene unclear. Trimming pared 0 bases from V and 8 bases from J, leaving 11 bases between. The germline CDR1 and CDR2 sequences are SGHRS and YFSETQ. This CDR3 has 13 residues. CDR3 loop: CASSLGRSQEAFF. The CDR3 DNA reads TGCGCCAGCAGCTTGGGCAGGAGTCAGGAAGCTTTCTTT.

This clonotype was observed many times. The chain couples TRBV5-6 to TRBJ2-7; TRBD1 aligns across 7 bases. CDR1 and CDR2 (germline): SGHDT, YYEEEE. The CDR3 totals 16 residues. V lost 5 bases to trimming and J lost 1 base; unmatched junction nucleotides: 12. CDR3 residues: CASSSSRQGRSYEQYF. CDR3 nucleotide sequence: TGTGCCAGCAGTTCATCACGACAGGGAAGGTCCTACGAGCAGTACTTC.

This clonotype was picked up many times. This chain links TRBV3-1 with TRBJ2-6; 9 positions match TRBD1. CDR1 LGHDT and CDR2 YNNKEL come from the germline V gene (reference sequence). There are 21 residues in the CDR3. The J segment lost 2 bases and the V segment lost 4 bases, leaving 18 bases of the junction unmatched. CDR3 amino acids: CASSRETNRGRLAPGANVLTF. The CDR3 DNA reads TGTGCCAGCAGCCGAGAAACGAACAGGGGGCGCCTAGCTCCTGGGGCCAACGTCCTGACTTTC.

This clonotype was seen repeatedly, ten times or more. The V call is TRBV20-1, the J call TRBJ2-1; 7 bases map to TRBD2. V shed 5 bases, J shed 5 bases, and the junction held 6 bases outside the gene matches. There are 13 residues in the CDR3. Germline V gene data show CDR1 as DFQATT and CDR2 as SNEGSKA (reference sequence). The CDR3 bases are TGCAGTGCTCAGTGGGAGGGGAACAATGAGCAGTTCTTC. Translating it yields CSAQWEGNNEQFF.

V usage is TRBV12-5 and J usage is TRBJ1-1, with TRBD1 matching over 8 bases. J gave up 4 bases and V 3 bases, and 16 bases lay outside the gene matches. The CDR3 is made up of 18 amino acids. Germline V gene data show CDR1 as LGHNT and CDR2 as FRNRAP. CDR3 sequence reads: CASGFLPGGERMPTEAFF. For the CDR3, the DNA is TGTGCTAGTGGTTTCCTACCAGGGGGCGAGAGGATGCCCACTGAAGCTTTCTTT.

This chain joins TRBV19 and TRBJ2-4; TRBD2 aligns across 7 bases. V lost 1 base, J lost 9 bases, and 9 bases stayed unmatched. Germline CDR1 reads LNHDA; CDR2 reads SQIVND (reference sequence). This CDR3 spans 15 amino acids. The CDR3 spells CASSIVAGQRGIQYF. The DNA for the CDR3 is TGTGCCAGTAGTATAGTAGCGGGCCAACGGGGCATTCAGTACTTC.